This is a list of T cell receptor beta chains from one sample in a study of CD8 T cells in Susac syndrome. Each CDR3 protein is one row after TCRdb ran MiXCR on the immunoSEQ multiplex PCR reads. The sample includes about 200,000 distinct CDR3 sequences, more than 85% seen only once; the top ten take 0.082%. The source material was CD4+ T cells from PBMCs. The receptors were sampled from a human donor with multiple sclerosis. Each CDR3 is given without its conserved first and last residue. Each record gives: clone size, V gene, J gene, CDR3 protein. A row's size may be missing; if present it is once, few, many or a size class.

clone_size: .; v_call: TRBV3-1; j_call: TRBJ1-2; cdr3_aa: ASSHWDRRWA
clone_size: .; v_call: TRBV5-1; j_call: TRBJ2-2; cdr3_aa: ASSPAGAGELF
clone_size: .; v_call: TRBV12-3/TRBV12-4; j_call: TRBJ1-1; cdr3_aa: ASTLSGHGEAF
clone_size: .; v_call: TRBV29-1; j_call: TRBJ1-1; cdr3_aa: SAGFGQNTEAF
clone_size: .; v_call: TRBV29-1; j_call: TRBJ2-5; cdr3_aa: SAPMREETQY
clone_size: once; v_call: TRBV9; j_call: TRBJ1-2; cdr3_aa: ASSGSHGAGYGYT
clone_size: few; v_call: TRBV19; j_call: TRBJ2-3; cdr3_aa: ASTGGLTDTQY
clone_size: .; v_call: TRBV30; j_call: TRBJ1-6; cdr3_aa: AWKSLGTAYNSPLH
clone_size: .; v_call: TRBV5-1; j_call: TRBJ2-5; cdr3_aa: ASSSGGNQETQY
clone_size: once; v_call: TRBV29-1; j_call: TRBJ1-1; cdr3_aa: SVVGGQGTTEAF
clone_size: .; v_call: TRBV29-1; j_call: TRBJ2-7; cdr3_aa: SVLQSSYEQY
clone_size: .; v_call: TRBV7-9; j_call: TRBJ2-3; cdr3_aa: ASSATTFTDTQY
clone_size: .; v_call: TRBV27; j_call: TRBJ1-1; cdr3_aa: ASSSHRGTAMNTEAF
clone_size: .; v_call: TRBV20-1; j_call: TRBJ1-5; cdr3_aa: SATELGANQPQH
clone_size: few; v_call: TRBV29-1; j_call: TRBJ2-5; cdr3_aa: SVGQPQPFGETQY
clone_size: .; v_call: TRBV6-1; j_call: TRBJ1-1; cdr3_aa: ASSVVANTEAF
clone_size: .; v_call: TRBV20-1; j_call: TRBJ2-1; cdr3_aa: SARDLRQERGNEQF
clone_size: .; v_call: TRBV29-1; j_call: TRBJ2-7; cdr3_aa: SVGQSSYEQY
clone_size: .; v_call: TRBV29-1; j_call: TRBJ1-2; cdr3_aa: SVLTDRAFYGYT
clone_size: .; v_call: TRBV18; j_call: TRBJ1-2; cdr3_aa: ASSPLPASYGYT
clone_size: .; v_call: TRBV29-1; j_call: TRBJ2-2; cdr3_aa: SVPGTSGGADTGELF
clone_size: .; v_call: TRBV19; j_call: TRBJ2-7; cdr3_aa: ASSTSPTGDISYEQY
clone_size: .; v_call: TRBV12-3/TRBV12-4; j_call: TRBJ1-1; cdr3_aa: ASTPGVSNTEAF
clone_size: once; v_call: TRBV29-1; j_call: TRBJ1-2; cdr3_aa: SVSGNGQGANYGYT
clone_size: .; v_call: TRBV5-1; j_call: TRBJ2-3; cdr3_aa: ASSLVTGALDTQY
clone_size: .; v_call: TRBV3-1; j_call: TRBJ1-2; cdr3_aa: ASSQDGPTNYGYT
clone_size: .; v_call: TRBV29-1; j_call: TRBJ2-1; cdr3_aa: SQGTSYNEQF
clone_size: .; v_call: TRBV2; j_call: TRBJ2-5; cdr3_aa: ASIRAGGHQETQY
clone_size: .; v_call: TRBV30; j_call: TRBJ2-6; cdr3_aa: AWSHNSGANVLT
clone_size: once; v_call: TRBV20-1; j_call: TRBJ2-5; cdr3_aa: SASSNRGPGETQY
clone_size: .; v_call: TRBV3-1; j_call: TRBJ2-1; cdr3_aa: ASRGRNEQF
clone_size: .; v_call: TRBV12-5; j_call: TRBJ2-5; cdr3_aa: ASEPGGAPGETQY
clone_size: .; v_call: TRBV29-1; j_call: TRBJ1-1; cdr3_aa: SAGTGGNTEAF
clone_size: .; v_call: TRBV5-1; j_call: TRBJ2-5; cdr3_aa: ASSWTEETQY
clone_size: .; v_call: TRBV3-1; j_call: TRBJ1-1; cdr3_aa: ASSQDPRWLDTEAF
clone_size: .; v_call: TRBV5-1; j_call: TRBJ2-2; cdr3_aa: ASSWTSGANTGELF
clone_size: .; v_call: TRBV7-9; j_call: TRBJ2-1; cdr3_aa: ASSWTASYNEQF
clone_size: .; v_call: TRBV4-1; j_call: TRBJ2-5; cdr3_aa: ASSQDRGGNQETQY
clone_size: .; v_call: TRBV5-4; j_call: TRBJ2-5; cdr3_aa: ASSLEEVPTQY
clone_size: .; v_call: TRBV20-1; j_call: TRBJ1-2; cdr3_aa: SARNRDTSNYGYT
clone_size: once; v_call: TRBV5-1; j_call: TRBJ2-3; cdr3_aa: ASTLPAGKVGDTQY
clone_size: .; v_call: TRBV3-1; j_call: TRBJ2-7; cdr3_aa: ASSQGQAAQY
clone_size: .; v_call: TRBV27; j_call: TRBJ1-1; cdr3_aa: ASSSISIPTPF
clone_size: .; v_call: TRBV29-1; j_call: TRBJ1-1; cdr3_aa: SVASVEGTEAF
clone_size: .; v_call: TRBV20-1; j_call: TRBJ2-7; cdr3_aa: SARIGRRAFDEQY
clone_size: .; v_call: TRBV18; j_call: TRBJ2-3; cdr3_aa: ASSTPLAGGSTDTQY
clone_size: .; v_call: TRBV25-1; j_call: TRBJ2-5; cdr3_aa: ASSEGTTQGIGQETQY
clone_size: .; v_call: TRBV20-1; j_call: TRBJ2-2; cdr3_aa: SARSGGDTGELF
clone_size: .; v_call: TRBV18; j_call: TRBJ2-5; cdr3_aa: ASSPLRGGQETQY